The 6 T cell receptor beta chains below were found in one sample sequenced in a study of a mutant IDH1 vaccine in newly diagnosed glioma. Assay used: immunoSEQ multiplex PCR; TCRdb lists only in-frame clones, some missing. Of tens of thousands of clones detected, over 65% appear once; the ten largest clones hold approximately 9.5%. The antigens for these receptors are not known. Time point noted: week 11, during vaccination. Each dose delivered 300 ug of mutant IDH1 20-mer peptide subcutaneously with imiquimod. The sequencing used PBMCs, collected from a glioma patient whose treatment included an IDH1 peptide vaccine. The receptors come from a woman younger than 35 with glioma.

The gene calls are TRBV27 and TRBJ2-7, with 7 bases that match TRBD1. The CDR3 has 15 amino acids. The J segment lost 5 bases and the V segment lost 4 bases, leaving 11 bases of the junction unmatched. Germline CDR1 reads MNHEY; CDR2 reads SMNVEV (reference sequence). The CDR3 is CASSSTTGIVHEQYF. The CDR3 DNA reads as TGTGCCAGCAGTTCCACGACAGGGATCGTCCACGAGCAGTACTTC.

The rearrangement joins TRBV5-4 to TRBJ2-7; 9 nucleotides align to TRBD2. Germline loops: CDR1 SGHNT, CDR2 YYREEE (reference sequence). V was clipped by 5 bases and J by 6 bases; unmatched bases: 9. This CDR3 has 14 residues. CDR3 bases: TGTGCCAGCAGTTCCGCCGGGACTAGCAGCGAGCAGTACTTC. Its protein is CASSSAGTSSEQYF.

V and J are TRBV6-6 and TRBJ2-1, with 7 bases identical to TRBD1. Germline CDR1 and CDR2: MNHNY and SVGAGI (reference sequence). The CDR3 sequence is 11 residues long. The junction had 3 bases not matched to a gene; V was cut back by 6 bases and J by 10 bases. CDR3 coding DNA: TGTGCCAGCAGGGAAGGGGGCGAGCAGTTCTTC. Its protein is CASREGGEQFF.

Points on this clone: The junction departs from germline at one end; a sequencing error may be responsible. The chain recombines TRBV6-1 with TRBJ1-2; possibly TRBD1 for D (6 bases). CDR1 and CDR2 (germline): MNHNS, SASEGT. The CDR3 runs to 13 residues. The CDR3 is CATRKGDVGPEFF. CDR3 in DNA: TGTGCCACCCGAAAGGGGGACGTCGGCCCCGAATTTTTC.

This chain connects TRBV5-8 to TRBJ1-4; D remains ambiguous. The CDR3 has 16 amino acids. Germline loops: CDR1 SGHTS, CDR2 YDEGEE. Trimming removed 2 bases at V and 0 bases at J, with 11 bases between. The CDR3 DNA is TGTGCCAGCAGCTTACTAGGTGGAGCAACTAATGAAAAACTGTTTTTT. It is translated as CASSLLGGATNEKLFF.

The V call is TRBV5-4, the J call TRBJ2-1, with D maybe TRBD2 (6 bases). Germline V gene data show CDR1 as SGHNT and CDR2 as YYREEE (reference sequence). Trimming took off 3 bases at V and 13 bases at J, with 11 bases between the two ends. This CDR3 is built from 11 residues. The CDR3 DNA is TGTGCCAGCAGCTCGGGACTGGGCCAGTTCTTC. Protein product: CASSSGLGQFF.